One and the same sample provided the 23 T cell receptor beta chains below, sequenced in a study of blood T cell repertoires in COVID-19. Profiling relied on immunoSEQ multiplex PCR, and the TCRdb table lists in-frame clones only, not all of them. The sample holds about 120,000 clones; over 75% are singletons and the top ten take about a tenth. The specimen sequenced was peripheral blood. These receptors came from a man older than 75 with acute or convalescent COVID-19.

The chain couples TRBV19 to TRBJ2-1; 9 positions match TRBD1. The CDR3 runs 15 residues. Germline CDR1 is LNHDA and CDR2 is SQIVND (reference sequence). The junction had 5 bases not matched to a gene; V was cut back by 7 bases and J by 1 base. CDR3 nucleotide sequence: TGTGCCAGTATCCGGACAGGGGCTTCCTACAATGAGCAGTTCTTC. Its protein product is CASIRTGASYNEQFF.

CDR3 residues: CASSMGWGELGNEQFF. CDR3 DNA sequence: TGTGCCAGCAGCATGGGGTGGGGGGAGTTGGGGAATGAGCAGTTCTTC. This chain connects TRBV5-4 to TRBJ2-1; tentative D call: TRBD2 (6 bases). The CDR3 is 16 amino acids. Germline CDR1 and CDR2: SGHNT and YYREEE (reference sequence). Trimming took 4 bases from V and 7 from J, leaving 21 bases between them.

The chain combines TRBV7-9 with TRBJ1-2, with D possibly TRBD1 on 5 matching bases. This CDR3 comprises 14 residues. CDR1 is SEHNR, CDR2 FQNEAQ, per germline (reference sequence). Trimming cost V 4 bases and J 1 base, with 10 bases left between them. The DNA for the CDR3 is TGTGCCAGCAGCTCCCGACAGAGTAACTATGGCTACACCTTC. Protein sequence: CASSSRQSNYGYTF.

This rearrangement joins TRBV28 to TRBJ1-5; TRBD1 is a possible D gene (5 bases). V was trimmed by 1 base and J by 6 bases, leaving 7 bases between them. Germline values: CDR1 MDHEN, CDR2 SYDVKM. CDR3 size: 13 residues. CDR3 coding DNA: TGTGCCAGCAGTTTATTGGGGGGTCAGCCCCAGCATTTT. Residues: CASSLLGGQPQHF.

This clone was recorded once. The chain combines TRBV5-1 with TRBJ2-1; D unclear. Trimming took off 0 bases at V and 2 bases at J, with 6 bases between the two ends. This CDR3 is 14 amino acids long. Germline assignment: CDR1 SGHRS and CDR2 YFSETQ. The CDR3 nucleotides are TGCGCCAGCAGCTTGGACCCAGCCTACAATGAGCAGTTCTTC. Translated: CASSLDPAYNEQFF.

The J gene is TRBJ1-1, the V gene TRBV24-1; perhaps TRBD1 as D (5 bases). With 3 bases removed from V and 2 bases from J, the gap between germline ends came to 12 bases. The CDR3 sequence is 15 residues long. The V gene's germline CDR1 is KGHDR and CDR2 SFDVKD. CDR3 in DNA: TGTGCCACCAGTGATCACCAGGGCTCAAACACTGAAGCTTTCTTT. This encodes CATSDHQGSNTEAFF.

The gene calls are TRBV5-1 and TRBJ2-1; D is possibly TRBD2 (6 bases). CDR1 and CDR2 from the germline V gene are SGHRS and YFSETQ. V lost 0 bases to trimming and J lost 2 bases, with 12 bases between them. This CDR3 contains 16 residues. Here the CDR3 reads CASSLAWGEPYNEQFF. CDR3 nucleotides: TGCGCCAGCAGCTTGGCGTGGGGGGAGCCCTACAATGAGCAGTTCTTC. Full variable domain (rest looked up from reference TRBV5-1 and TRBJ2-1): KAGVTQTPRYLIKTRGQQVTLSCSPISGHRSVSWYQQTPGQGLQFLFEYFSETQRNKGNFPGRFSGRQFSNSRSEMNVSTLELGDSALYLCASSLAWGEPYNEQFFGPGTRLTVL.

V and J are TRBV12-3 or TRBV12-4 and TRBJ2-5, with a possible D match to TRBD2 (5 bases). V gave up 2 bases and J gave up 3 bases, with 7 bases separating them. The CDR3 is made up of 13 amino acids. CDR3 DNA: TGTGCCAGCAGTTTATCCGGGGAAGAGACCCAGTACTTC. This translates into CASSLSGEETQYF.

In this sample, this clone turned up once. The chain recombines TRBV3-1 (or the pseudogene TRBV3-2) with TRBJ2-1, with 7 bases lining up with TRBD2. This CDR3 comprises 15 residues. Trimming removed 4 bases from V and 5 bases from J; junction bases left unmatched: 8. CDR1 and CDR2 (germline): LGHDT, YNNKEL (reference sequence). The CDR3 region is CASSLPTSANNEQFF. The CDR3 region has the DNA TGTGCCAGCAGCCTACCCACTAGCGCCAACAATGAGCAGTTCTTC.

This clone was recorded once. The chain uses TRBV27 and TRBJ2-1, with 13 bases matching TRBD2. Germline CDR1 MNHEY, CDR2 SMNVEV (reference sequence). The J segment lost 7 bases and the V segment lost 5 bases, leaving 8 bases of the junction unmatched. The CDR3 length is 16 residues. The CDR3 DNA sequence: TGTGCCAGCAGTACCCGGACTAGCGGGAGTCATAATGAGCAGTTCTTC. It translates to CASSTRTSGSHNEQFF.

The CDR3 DNA is TGTGCCAGCGAGGGTCAGCAAGGAGTTGGCTACACCTTC. It specifies CASEGQQGVGYTF. The chain employs TRBV6-6 and TRBJ1-2, with D unclear. The CDR3 sequence is 13 residues long. Germline V gene lookup returns CDR1 MNHNY and CDR2 SVGAGI (reference sequence). The V end was cut by 8 bases, the J end by 7 bases, with 17 bases between.

This sequence joins TRBV4-1 and TRBJ1-2, with a weak D call TRBD1 (6 bases). Germline CDR1 reads MGHRA; CDR2 reads YSYEKL. This CDR3 spans 14 amino acids. V was shortened by 0 bases and J by 4 bases, with 9 bases between the two germline ends. CDR3 in DNA: TGCGCCAGCAGCCAAGATTCCAGGGGCTATGGCTACACCTTC. Protein: CASSQDSRGYGYTF.

V usage is TRBV11-2 and J usage is TRBJ1-1; D perhaps matches TRBD1 (5 bases). Trimming shortened V by 3 bases and J by 4 bases, and 15 bases separated the two germline ends. This CDR3 comprises 15 residues. Germline lookup yields CDR1 SGHAT and CDR2 FQNNGV. CDR3 coding DNA: TGTGCCAGCAGCTTTTCCGGGGGGTCGGGCACTGAAGCTTTCTTT. Residues: CASSFSGGSGTEAFF.

This clone has just one count. The CDR3 protein is CAIRTNHNEQFF. For the CDR3, the DNA is TGTGCCATTAGGACTAACCACAATGAGCAGTTCTTC. This chain links TRBV10-3 with TRBJ2-1; D may be TRBD2 (6 bases). V lost 9 bases, J lost 5 bases, and 11 bases lay in between. The CDR3 has 12 amino acids. CDR1 ENHRY and CDR2 SYGVKD come from the germline V gene.

V and J are TRBV7-6 and TRBJ2-5, with a possible D match to TRBD2 (7 bases). V was shortened by 5 bases and J by 5 bases, with 27 bases between the two germline ends. CDR3 length: 18 amino acids. Germline V CDR1 and CDR2: SGHVS, FNYEAQ. CDR3 protein: CASSPLPGGGSVKETQYF. The CDR3 DNA follows: TGTGCCAGCAGCCCGCTCCCCGGCGGGGGCAGCGTAAAGGAGACCCAGTACTTC.

V gene TRBV11-3 combines with J gene TRBJ2-7; TRBD1 might be the D (6 bases). The CDR3 consists of 13 residues. Trimming shortened V by 0 bases and J by 5 bases, and 8 bases separated the two germline ends. CDR1 is SGHNT and CDR2 is YENEEA in the germline V gene. In DNA form, the CDR3 reads TGTGCCAGCAGCTTAGAACAGGGTGACGAGCAGTACTTC. It encodes CASSLEQGDEQYF.

This sequence joins TRBV19 and TRBJ1-2; the match to TRBD1 covers 8 bases. The V gene end was trimmed by 8 bases and the J gene end by 3 bases; junction bases not matched to a gene: 8. CDR3 length: 14 residues. Germline CDR1 LNHDA, CDR2 SQIVND (reference sequence). CDR3 sequence reads: CASEVTGGYYGYTF. The CDR3, as DNA: TGTGCCAGTGAGGTTACAGGGGGATACTATGGCTACACCTTC. Full variable domain (outside the CDR3, taken from reference TRBV19 and TRBJ1-2): DGGITQSPKYLFRKEGQNVTLSCEQNLNHDAMYWYRQDPGQGLRLIYYSQIVNDFQKGDIAEGYSVSREKKESFPLTVTSAQKNPTAFYLCASEVTGGYYGYTFGSGTRLTVV.

This chain joins TRBV18 and TRBJ2-7; 9 nucleotides match TRBD2. This CDR3 has 14 residues. V trimming: 3 bases; J trimming: 6 bases; junction bases outside the gene matches: 6. Germline V gene sequence: CDR1 KGHSH, CDR2 LQKENI. The CDR3 DNA follows: TGTGCCAGCTCACCTCCGGGACTAGCCTCCGAGCAGTACTTC. It codes for CASSPPGLASEQYF.

This sequence joins TRBV11-2 and TRBJ1-1; 9 positions agree with TRBD1. This CDR3 contains 19 residues. Germline assignment: CDR1 SGHAT and CDR2 FQNNGV. V was clipped by 1 base and J by 0 bases; unmatched bases: 12. The CDR3 loop reads CASSLVRQGEVNMNTEAFF. DNA of the CDR3: TGTGCCAGCAGCTTAGTTCGACAGGGGGAAGTGAATATGAACACTGAAGCTTTCTTT.

This chain links TRBV7-8 with TRBJ1-1, with a possible D match to TRBD1 (5 bases). Germline V lookup: CDR1 SGHVS, CDR2 FQNEAQ. Trimming removed 5 bases from V and 0 bases from J, with 13 bases in between. The CDR3 has 15 amino acids. CDR3 in amino acids: CASSPPGRVNTEAFF. DNA for the CDR3: TGTGCCAGCAGCCCCCCGGGCAGGGTGAACACTGAAGCTTTCTTT.

The chain uses TRBV27 and TRBJ2-3, with D tentatively TRBD1 (6 bases). This CDR3 contains 15 residues. Germline CDR1 MNHEY, CDR2 SMNVEV (reference sequence). Trimming left V 3 bases short and J 0 bases short, with 10 bases between. CDR3 in DNA: TGTGCCAGCAGTTTGGGGGCGGTTAGCACAGATACGCAGTATTTT. Residues: CASSLGAVSTDTQYF.

The rearrangement uses TRBV7-2 and TRBJ2-1, with D possibly TRBD2 on 5 matching bases. In germline, CDR1 is SGHTA, CDR2 FQGNSA. The V end was cut by 5 bases, the J end by 4 bases, with 12 bases between. The CDR3 is 14 amino acids. The CDR3 loop reads CASSPDYSYNEQFF. The CDR3, as DNA: TGTGCCAGCAGCCCCGACTACTCATACAATGAGCAGTTCTTC.

The chain carries TRBV29-1 and TRBJ2-1; 11 nucleotides align to TRBD2. The CDR3 is 13 amino acids. The trim removed 7 bases at V and 9 bases at J, leaving 8 bases unmatched. Germline-derived CDR1 and CDR2 are SQVTM and ANQGSEA. The chain's CDR3 is CSETIAGGLEQFF. CDR3 nucleotide sequence: TGCAGCGAAACCATAGCGGGAGGGCTTGAGCAGTTCTTC.